This T cell receptor (beta chain) stems from a study of shared clonotypes between healthy human individuals. Study-wide points: Blood was the sole source, and tissue repertoires probably differ.

To note about this clone: Its antigen is as yet unknown.

Clones were read by immunoSEQ multiplex PCR, and TCRdb kept only the in-frame ones, dropping some. The sample contains some 2 million clones, 90% to 95% of which appear only once. CDR1 and CDR2 (germline): SQVTM, ANQGSEA. The CDR3 is 13 residues long. V was pared by 6 bases and J by 2 bases, with 13 bases between. The sequenced sample consisted of naive CD4+ T cells sorted from blood. Subset reported: CD45RA+ positively selected. The rearrangement links TRBV29-1 to TRBJ1-1; weak D call: TRBD1 (5 bases). The source is a man aged 18 to 35 in good health. As DNA, the CDR3 is TGCAGCGTCGGAAGGGGTAGAAACACTGAAGCTTTCTTT. It encodes CSVGRGRNTEAFF. Full variable domain (outside the CDR3, taken from reference TRBV29-1 and TRBJ1-1): SAVISQKPSRDICQRGTSLTIQCQVDSQVTMMFWYRQQPGQSLTLIATANQGSEATYESGFVIDKFPISRPNLTFSTLTVSNMSPEDSSIYLCSVGRGRNTEAFFGQGTRLTVV.